Below, 30 T cell receptor beta chains from the same sample are listed, as sequenced in a study of shared clonotypes between healthy human individuals. Clones were read by immunoSEQ multiplex PCR, and TCRdb kept only the in-frame ones, dropping some. The top ten clones hold 0.36% of a sample with some 2.4 million clones, more than 85% of them seen once. Input material: naive CD4+ T cells from PBMCs. As to subset: CD45RA+ positively selected. These receptors were collected from a man between 18 and 29 years old in good health. Some clones in this sample may be carry-over from other donors' samples.

The chain has TRBV6-5 and TRBJ2-3; perhaps TRBD2 as D (5 bases). The CDR3 is 14 amino acids. Looked up from germline, CDR1 is MNHEY and CDR2 is SVGAGI. Trimming pared 5 bases from V and 3 bases from J, leaving 12 bases between. The CDR3 nucleotides are TGTGCCAGCAGTCCCGTGGTAGCGACAGATACGCAGTATTTT. It encodes CASSPVVATDTQYF.

V gene TRBV25-1 combines with J gene TRBJ2-1; D is possibly TRBD2 (7 bases). The V gene's germline CDR1 is MGHDK and CDR2 SYGVNS. V lost 4 bases and J 3 bases, leaving 16 bases between the germline ends. CDR3 length: 16 amino acids. The chain's CDR3 is CASSGSTGRDYNEQFF. The CDR3 region has the DNA TGTGCCAGCAGTGGGTCAACAGGGAGGGACTACAATGAGCAGTTCTTC.

Only one count was recorded for this clone. The J gene is TRBJ1-1, the V gene TRBV28; D is ambiguous. The CDR3 has 13 residues. Germline V lookup: CDR1 MDHEN, CDR2 SYDVKM. V was pared by 8 bases and J by 5 bases, with 15 bases between. The CDR3 here is CASRRDRRTEAFF. The CDR3 DNA follows: TGTGCCAGCCGAAGGGATAGAAGGACTGAAGCTTTCTTT.

A single count supports this clone. The V gene is TRBV28, the J gene TRBJ2-1; D remains unclear. Germline CDR1 MDHEN, CDR2 SYDVKM. V was shortened by 3 bases and J by 3 bases, with 30 bases between the two germline ends. The CDR3 runs to 21 residues. This chain's CDR3 is CASSLSFSFEINRLDYNEQFF. The CDR3 nucleotides read TGTGCCAGCAGTTTGTCATTCTCCTTCGAAATAAACCGCCTAGACTACAATGAGCAGTTCTTC.

The V gene is TRBV9, the J gene TRBJ2-3; 11 bases agree with TRBD2. This CDR3 is 21 amino acids long. The germline V gene encodes CDR1 SGDLS and CDR2 YYNGEE. V was pared by 4 bases and J by 0 bases, with 19 bases of the junction left unmatched. CDR3 sequence: CASSPTPSGRYRSLSTDTQYF. The CDR3 nucleotides read TGTGCCAGCAGCCCTACCCCTAGCGGGAGGTATAGGTCCCTAAGCACAGATACGCAGTATTTT.

The CDR3 region has the DNA TGCGCCAGCAGCCATGGAGACAGGGACGCCACAAAACTGTTTTTT. This codes for CASSHGDRDATKLFF. This chain joins TRBV4-1 and TRBJ1-4, with 7 bases matching TRBD1. The ends lost 3 bases at V and 10 bases at J; junction bases unmatched: 11. Germline CDR1 reads MGHRA; CDR2 reads YSYEKL. CDR3 length: 15 amino acids.

In this sample, this clone turned up once. This chain uses TRBV9 with TRBJ2-1; 7 bases fit TRBD1. The ends lost 3 bases at V and 3 bases at J; junction bases unmatched: 6. The V gene's germline CDR1 is SGDLS and CDR2 YYNGEE. This CDR3 has 15 residues. DNA for the CDR3: TGTGCCAGCAGCGGGAAGGACAGGAACTACAATGAGCAGTTCTTC. Encoded protein: CASSGKDRNYNEQFF.

V usage is TRBV5-1 and J usage is TRBJ1-2; 7 positions match TRBD1. Per germline, CDR1 SGHRS and CDR2 YFSETQ. Trimming cost V 4 bases and J 5 bases; bases outside gene matches: 8. The CDR3 covers 14 residues. CDR3 amino acids: CASSAAGDRYGYTF. In DNA, the CDR3 is TGCGCCAGCAGCGCCGCCGGGGACAGATATGGCTACACCTTC.

This rearrangement joins TRBV27 to TRBJ2-7; 9 bases match TRBD1. The CDR3 is 15 amino acids. The V and J ends lost 3 bases and 7 bases, in that order; junction bases with no gene match: 10. The germline CDR1 and CDR2 sequences are MNHEY and SMNVEV (reference sequence). As DNA, the CDR3 is TGTGCCAGCAGTTTTCGACAGGGGGGCTGGAGGGAGCAGTACTTC. Translation: CASSFRQGGWREQYF.

The genes are TRBV6-6 and TRBJ2-3, with D unresolved. Germline CDR1 MNHNY, CDR2 SVGAGI (reference sequence). CDR3 length equals 14 residues. V was shortened by 4 bases and J by 2 bases, with 10 bases between the two germline ends. CDR3 loop: CASSLVWNTDTQYF. CDR3 in DNA: TGTGCCAGCAGTTTGGTGTGGAACACAGATACGCAGTATTTT.

The chain combines TRBV28 with TRBJ2-5; D is unclear. Germline lookup yields CDR1 MDHEN and CDR2 SYDVKM. The CDR3 covers 12 residues. The V gene lost 4 bases and the J gene lost 5 bases, with 8 bases spanning the gap. The CDR3 nucleotides read TGTGCCAGCAGTTCTATGGGTGAGACCCAGTACTTC. It specifies CASSSMGETQYF.

Concerning this clone: Other DNA sequences within the sample encode an identical CDR3. The chain is built from TRBV7-3 and TRBJ2-6; no definite D call. The V gene lost 4 bases and the J gene lost 4 bases, with 5 bases spanning the gap. The CDR3 sequence is 13 residues long. Germline assignment: CDR1 SGHTA and CDR2 FQGTGA. CDR3 bases: TGTGCCAGCAGCTCTTCGGGGGCCAACGTCCTGACTTTC. Amino acids: CASSSSGANVLTF.

The gene calls are TRBV7-9 and TRBJ2-3; TRBD2 matches 11 bases. CDR3 length: 16 residues. Germline values: CDR1 SEHNR, CDR2 FQNEAQ (reference sequence). V was pared by 0 bases and J by 8 bases, with 7 bases of the junction left unmatched. CDR3 nucleotide sequence: TGTGCCAGCAGCTTAGCACTAGCGGGAGTAACTGTTACGCAGTATTTT. It encodes CASSLALAGVTVTQYF.

The gene calls are TRBV5-1 and TRBJ2-3; 8 bases agree with TRBD2. The V and J ends lost 3 bases and 4 bases, in that order; junction bases with no gene match: 7. The V gene's germline CDR1 is SGHRS and CDR2 YFSETQ. This CDR3 comprises 15 residues. In DNA form, the CDR3 reads TGCGCCAGCAGCTCGGGAGCGGGAGAGGCAGATACGCAGTATTTT. Protein product: CASSSGAGEADTQYF.

The chain recombines TRBV29-1 with TRBJ2-7, with TRBD2 matching 11 bases. V dropped 0 bases and J dropped 3; count of bases not matched to a gene: 7. Germline V CDR1 and CDR2: SQVTM, ANQGSEA. The CDR3 loop spans 16 amino acids. The CDR3 bases are TGCAGCGTTGAAGATAATGAACTAGCGGGAGTCTACGAGCAGTACTTC. Protein product: CSVEDNELAGVYEQYF.

The V and J genes are TRBV5-1 and TRBJ2-2; unclear D gene. The germline V gene has CDR1 SGHRS and CDR2 YFSETQ. The CDR3 is 16 amino acids. Trimming shortened V by 0 bases and J by 0 bases, and 9 bases separated the two germline ends. The CDR3 DNA sequence: TGCGCCAGCAGCTTGGTCGCGCGGACGAACACCGGGGAGCTGTTTTTT. It yields the protein CASSLVARTNTGELFF.

The CDR3 loop is CASSPGQPQDGGYTF. As DNA, the CDR3 is TGTGCCAGCAGTCCGGGACAGCCCCAGGATGGGGGCTACACCTTC. The chain has TRBV6-1 and TRBJ1-2; TRBD1 agrees at 7 bases. Germline V lookup: CDR1 MNHNS, CDR2 SASEGT. There are 15 residues in the CDR3. J lost 8 bases, V lost 5 bases, and 14 bases had no gene match.

The chain uses TRBV19 and TRBJ2-5; 8 nucleotides align to TRBD2. The CDR3 length is 15 residues. V lost 6 bases and J lost 3; bases outside the gene matches: 9. Germline values: CDR1 LNHDA, CDR2 SQIVND (reference sequence). The CDR3 DNA reads TGTGCCAGTAGCTCCCCCGCGGGGGGTGAAGAGACCCAGTACTTC. Translated: CASSSPAGGEETQYF.

This clone was picked up a small number of times. This chain links TRBV11-2 with TRBJ1-1; 7 nucleotides agree with TRBD1. V trimming: 5 bases; J trimming: 11 bases; junction bases outside the gene matches: 8. In germline, CDR1 is SGHAT, CDR2 FQNNGV. This CDR3 region has 12 residues. The CDR3 is CASSPGQDWAFF. The CDR3, as DNA: TGTGCCAGCAGCCCCGGACAGGATTGGGCTTTCTTT.

The rearrangement uses TRBV5-6 and TRBJ1-1, with 7 positions matching TRBD1. Germline loops: CDR1 SGHDT, CDR2 YYEEEE. V shed 4 bases and J 5 bases; nucleotides not matched to a gene: 5. The CDR3 consists of 13 residues. The CDR3 is CASSPTGDTEAFF. In nucleotides, the CDR3 is TGTGCCAGCAGCCCAACAGGGGATACTGAAGCTTTCTTT.

Concerning this clone: At the DNA level, this CDR3 is encoded by other sequences in the same sample as well. The chain uses TRBV5-1 and TRBJ2-3; 12 bases are shared with TRBD2. CDR3 size: 15 residues. Looked up from germline, CDR1 is SGHRS and CDR2 is YFSETQ. Unmatched junction bases numbered 2, after V lost 2 bases and J lost 4 bases. CDR3 region: CASSLLAGGADTQYF. The CDR3 nucleotides read TGCGCCAGCAGCTTACTAGCGGGAGGTGCAGATACGCAGTATTTT. Filled out from reference TRBV5-1 and TRBJ2-3, the complete variable domain reads KAGVTQTPRYLIKTRGQQVTLSCSPISGHRSVSWYQQTPGQGLQFLFEYFSETQRNKGNFPGRFSGRQFSNSRSEMNVSTLELGDSALYLCASSLLAGGADTQYFGPGTRLTVL.

The chain uses TRBV5-6 and TRBJ2-7; D remains ambiguous. V was trimmed by 0 bases and J by 0 bases, leaving 7 bases between them. Germline CDR1 and CDR2: SGHDT and YYEEEE. The CDR3 runs to 14 residues. The CDR3 is CASSLDGYSYEQYF. For the CDR3, the DNA is TGTGCCAGCAGCTTGGACGGCTACTCCTACGAGCAGTACTTC.

J is TRBJ2-1 and V is TRBV5-8; D not resolved. In germline, CDR1 is SGHTS, CDR2 YDEGEE. CDR3 length: 14 residues. Between the trimmed V and J ends, which lost 1 base and 5 bases, there was a span of 10 bases. This chain's CDR3 is CASSLPGLHNEQFF. CDR3 nucleotide sequence: TGTGCCAGCAGCTTGCCGGGTCTTCACAATGAGCAGTTCTTC.

This sequence joins TRBV9 and TRBJ2-5, with D tentatively TRBD2 (6 bases). Germline CDR1 is SGDLS and CDR2 is YYNGEE. The CDR3 loop spans 13 amino acids. Trimming removed 4 bases from V and 7 bases from J, with 14 bases in between. CDR3 sequence (DNA): TGTGCCAGCAGCCGGATGCTGGAGGGGACCCAGTACTTC. Translating it yields CASSRMLEGTQYF.

This clone has only one observation. This chain uses TRBV5-1 with TRBJ1-2; D is ambiguous. The CDR3 loop spans 15 amino acids. Looked up from germline, CDR1 is SGHRS and CDR2 is YFSETQ. The germline V and J ends were trimmed by 4 bases and 0 bases, with 13 bases remaining between them. CDR3 sequence reads: CASSGGTRANYGYTF. CDR3 DNA sequence: TGCGCCAGCAGCGGCGGAACCCGTGCTAACTATGGCTACACCTTC.

The V call is TRBV18, the J call TRBJ2-1; 8 bases agree with TRBD1. V lost 2 bases, J lost 5 bases, and 11 bases stayed unmatched. CDR1 KGHSH and CDR2 LQKENI come from the germline V gene. CDR3 length equals 17 residues. The CDR3 loop reads CASSPSRTTGVNNEQFF. The CDR3 nucleotides read TGTGCCAGCTCACCAAGTAGAACGACAGGGGTGAACAATGAGCAGTTCTTC.

This sequence joins TRBV9 and TRBJ2-2; D not resolved. Trimming took 2 bases from V and 8 from J, leaving 13 bases between them. The germline V gene has CDR1 SGDLS and CDR2 YYNGEE. The CDR3 spans 14 residues. This chain's CDR3 is CASSVRTGEGELFF. The DNA of the CDR3 is TGTGCCAGCAGCGTTCGGACCGGCGAGGGGGAGCTGTTTTTT.

Here the CDR3 reads CASRNLAGNYNEQFF. DNA for the CDR3: TGTGCCAGCAGGAATCTAGCGGGGAACTACAATGAGCAGTTCTTC. The chain has TRBV28 and TRBJ2-1; 9 bases match TRBD2. The trim removed 6 bases at V and 3 bases at J, leaving 6 bases unmatched. This CDR3 is built from 15 residues. Germline lookup yields CDR1 MDHEN and CDR2 SYDVKM.

V gene TRBV6-6 combines with J gene TRBJ1-4, with D uncertain. Germline V gene data show CDR1 as MNHNY and CDR2 as SVGAGI (reference sequence). The germline V and J ends were trimmed by 6 bases and 5 bases, with 13 bases remaining between them. This CDR3 has 14 residues. This CDR3 is CASSPNLLNEKLFF. The CDR3 bases are TGTGCCAGCAGCCCAAATCTGCTAAATGAAAAACTGTTTTTT.

The chain joins TRBV7-7 to TRBJ2-1; TRBD1 is a possible D gene (5 bases). CDR1 is SSHAT, CDR2 FNYEAQ, per germline (reference sequence). Trimming removed 4 bases from V and 8 bases from J, with 15 bases in between. This CDR3 contains 14 residues. The CDR3: CASSSEWTRDEQFF. As DNA, the CDR3 is TGTGCCAGCAGCTCGGAGTGGACCAGGGATGAGCAGTTCTTC.